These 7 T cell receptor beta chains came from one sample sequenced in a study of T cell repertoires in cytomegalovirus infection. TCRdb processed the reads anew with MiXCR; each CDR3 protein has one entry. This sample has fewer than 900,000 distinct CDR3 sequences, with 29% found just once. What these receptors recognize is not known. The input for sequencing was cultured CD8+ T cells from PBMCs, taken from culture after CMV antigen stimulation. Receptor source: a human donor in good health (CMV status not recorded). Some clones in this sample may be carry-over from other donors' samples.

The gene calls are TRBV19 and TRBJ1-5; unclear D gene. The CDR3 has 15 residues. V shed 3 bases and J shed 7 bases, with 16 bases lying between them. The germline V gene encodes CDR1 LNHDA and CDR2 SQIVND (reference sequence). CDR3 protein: CASSMRFWEIQPQHF. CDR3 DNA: TGTGCCAGTAGTATGCGGTTTTGGGAGATCCAGCCCCAGCATTTT.

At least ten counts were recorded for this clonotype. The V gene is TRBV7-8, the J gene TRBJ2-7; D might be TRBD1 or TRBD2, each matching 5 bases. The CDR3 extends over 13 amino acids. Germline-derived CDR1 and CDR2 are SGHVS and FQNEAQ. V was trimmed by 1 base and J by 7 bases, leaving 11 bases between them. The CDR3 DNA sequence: TGTGCCAGCAGCTTAGAAGAGGGGCGGGAGCAGTACGTC. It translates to CASSLEEGREQYV.

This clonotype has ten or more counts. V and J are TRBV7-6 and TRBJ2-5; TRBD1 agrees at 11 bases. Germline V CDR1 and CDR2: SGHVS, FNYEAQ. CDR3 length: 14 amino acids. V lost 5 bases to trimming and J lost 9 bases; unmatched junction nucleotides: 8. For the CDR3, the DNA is TGTGCCAGCAGCCCAGCGGGACAGGGGGTTCCCCAGTACTTC. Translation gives CASSPAGQGVPQYF.

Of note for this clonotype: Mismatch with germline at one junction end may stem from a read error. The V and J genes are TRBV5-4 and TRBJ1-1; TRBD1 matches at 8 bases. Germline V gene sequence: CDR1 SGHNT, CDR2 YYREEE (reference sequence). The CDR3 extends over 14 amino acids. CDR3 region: CASSLGQGNPEAFF. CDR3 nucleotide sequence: TGTGCCAGCAGCTTGGGACAGGGGAACCCTGAAGCTTTCTTT.

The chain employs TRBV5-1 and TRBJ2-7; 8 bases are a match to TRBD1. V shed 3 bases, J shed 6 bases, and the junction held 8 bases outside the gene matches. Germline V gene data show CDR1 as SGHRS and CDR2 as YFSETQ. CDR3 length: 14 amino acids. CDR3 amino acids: CASSWARGRGEQYF. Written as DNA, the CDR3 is TGCGCCAGCAGCTGGGCCAGGGGGCGAGGCGAGCAGTACTTC.

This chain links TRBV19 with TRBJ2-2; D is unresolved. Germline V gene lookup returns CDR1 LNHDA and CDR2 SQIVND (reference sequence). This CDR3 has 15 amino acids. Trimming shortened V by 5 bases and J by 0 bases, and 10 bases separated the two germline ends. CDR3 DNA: TGTGCCAGTAGTGGTTATATAGCGAACACCGGGGAGCTGTTTTTT. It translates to CASSGYIANTGELFF.

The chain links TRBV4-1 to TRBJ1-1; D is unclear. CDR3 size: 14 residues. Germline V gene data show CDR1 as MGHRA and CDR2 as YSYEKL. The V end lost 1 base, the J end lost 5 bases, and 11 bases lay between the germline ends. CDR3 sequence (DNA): TGCGCCAGCAGCCAAGGGGCTTGGGGAACTGAAGCTTTCTTT. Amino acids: CASSQGAWGTEAFF.